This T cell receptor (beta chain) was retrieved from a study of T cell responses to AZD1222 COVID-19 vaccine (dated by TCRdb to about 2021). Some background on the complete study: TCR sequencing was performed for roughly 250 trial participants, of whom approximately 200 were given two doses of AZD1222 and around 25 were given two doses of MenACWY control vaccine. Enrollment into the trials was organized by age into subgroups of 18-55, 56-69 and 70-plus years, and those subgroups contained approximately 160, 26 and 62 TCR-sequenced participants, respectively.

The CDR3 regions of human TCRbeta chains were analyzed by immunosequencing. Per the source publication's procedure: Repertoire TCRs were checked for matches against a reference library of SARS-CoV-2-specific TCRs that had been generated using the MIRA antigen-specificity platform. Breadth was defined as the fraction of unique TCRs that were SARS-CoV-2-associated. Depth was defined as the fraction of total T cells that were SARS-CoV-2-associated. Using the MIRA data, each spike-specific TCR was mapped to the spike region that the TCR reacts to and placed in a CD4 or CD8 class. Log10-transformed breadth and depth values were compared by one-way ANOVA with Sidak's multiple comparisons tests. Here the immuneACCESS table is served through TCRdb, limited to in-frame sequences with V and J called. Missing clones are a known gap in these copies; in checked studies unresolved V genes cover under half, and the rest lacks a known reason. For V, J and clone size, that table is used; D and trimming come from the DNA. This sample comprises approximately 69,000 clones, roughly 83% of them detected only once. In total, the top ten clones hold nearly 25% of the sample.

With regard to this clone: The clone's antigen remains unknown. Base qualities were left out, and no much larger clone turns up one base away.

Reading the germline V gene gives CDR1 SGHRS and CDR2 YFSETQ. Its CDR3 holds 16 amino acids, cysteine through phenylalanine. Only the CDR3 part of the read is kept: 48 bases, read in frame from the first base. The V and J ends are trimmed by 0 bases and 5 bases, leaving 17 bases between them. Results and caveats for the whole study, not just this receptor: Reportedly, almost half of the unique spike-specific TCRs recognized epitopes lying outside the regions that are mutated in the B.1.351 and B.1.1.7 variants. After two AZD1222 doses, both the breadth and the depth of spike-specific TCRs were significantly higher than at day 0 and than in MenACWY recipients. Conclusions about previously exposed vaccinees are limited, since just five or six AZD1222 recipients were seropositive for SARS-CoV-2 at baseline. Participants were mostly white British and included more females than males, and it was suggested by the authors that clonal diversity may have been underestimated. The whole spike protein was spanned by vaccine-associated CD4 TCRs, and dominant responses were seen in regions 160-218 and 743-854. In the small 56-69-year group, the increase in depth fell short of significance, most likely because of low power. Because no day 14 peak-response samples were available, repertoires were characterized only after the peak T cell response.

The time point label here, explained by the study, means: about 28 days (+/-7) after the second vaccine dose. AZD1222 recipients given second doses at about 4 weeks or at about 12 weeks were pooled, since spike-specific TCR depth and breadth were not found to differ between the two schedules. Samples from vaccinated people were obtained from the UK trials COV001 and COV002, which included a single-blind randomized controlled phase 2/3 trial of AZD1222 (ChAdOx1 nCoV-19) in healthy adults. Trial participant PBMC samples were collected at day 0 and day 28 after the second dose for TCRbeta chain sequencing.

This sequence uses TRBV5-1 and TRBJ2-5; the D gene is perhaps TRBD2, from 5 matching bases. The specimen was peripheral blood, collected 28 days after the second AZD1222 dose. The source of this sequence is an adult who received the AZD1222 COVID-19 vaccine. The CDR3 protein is CASSLGGPTTGETQYF. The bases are TGCGCCAGCAGCTTGGGAGGGCCTACTACGGGGGAGACCCAGTACTTC.